This entry features one TCR beta chain sequence. As yet, its antigen is unknown. The data originate from a study of STAT3 mutations in large granular lymphocyte leukemia. General study findings and limits: Samples missed the first appearance of the clone. At least one immunodominant TCR beta clonotype appeared in every T-cell large granular lymphocyte leukemia patient. Differing intervals and regimens complicate linking therapy response to clone burden.

The data were produced by immunoSEQ multiplex PCR, yet TCRdb's version contains in-frame clones alone and is incomplete. The sample has around 1,900 clones, 60% to 70% seen once; the top ten hold less than 60%. The sample was peripheral blood mononuclear cells. The clonotype was recovered from a man aged 50-60 years with T-cell large granular lymphocyte leukemia. Some clones in this sample may be carry-over from other donors' samples.

The CDR3 here is CASSQDLGRSHDEQYF. In nucleotides, the CDR3 is TGCGCCAGCAGCCAAGATTTGGGAAGGTCCCACGACGAGCAGTACTTC. The chain is built from TRBV4-3 and TRBJ2-7; D is undetermined. The V and J ends lost 0 bases and 5 bases respectively, with 17 bases between them. The germline V gene has CDR1 LGHNA and CDR2 YSLEER. The CDR3 consists of 16 residues.